Following are 6 T cell receptor beta chains from one sample sequenced in a study of cytomegalovirus exposure and HLA in healthy donors. The protocol was immunoSEQ multiplex PCR, while the TCRdb copy is restricted to in-frame clones and leaves out a portion. The sample lists some 140,000 clones, approximately 84% seen once, with more than 1.4% in the top ten. The sample taken for sequencing was PBMCs. These receptors all stem from a woman aged 25 to 39 in good health and CMV-seronegative.

This sequence joins TRBV19 and TRBJ1-2; no clear D. The V end was cut by 5 bases, the J end by 8 bases, with 9 bases between. CDR1 LNHDA and CDR2 SQIVND come from the germline V gene (reference sequence). This CDR3 is built from 11 residues. In DNA form, the CDR3 reads TGTGCCAGTAGTCCCGGAGGGGGCTACACCTTC. Translation gives CASSPGGGYTF.

This clone was found a few times. The chain recombines TRBV4-3 with TRBJ2-3; 9 bases agree with TRBD1. The germline V gene has CDR1 LGHNA and CDR2 YSLEER. V gave up 5 bases and J gave up 6 bases; unmatched junction bases: 6. The CDR3 has 14 amino acids. CDR3 coding DNA: TGCGCCAGCAGCAAACAGGGGGCGGGCGATACGCAGTATTTT. Its protein product is CASSKQGAGDTQYF.

The chain employs TRBV5-1 and TRBJ2-3; the match to TRBD1 covers 7 bases. With 6 bases clipped from V and 5 bases from J, the junction kept 6 bases outside the gene matches. CDR1 and CDR2 from the germline V gene are SGHRS and YFSETQ. CDR3 length: 13 residues. The CDR3: CASTITGEDTQYF. The CDR3 DNA is TGCGCCAGCACCATCACAGGGGAAGATACGCAGTATTTT.

The chain combines TRBV7-2 with TRBJ2-1, with 8 nucleotides matching TRBD2. Germline CDR1 and CDR2: SGHTA and FQGNSA. Trimming cost V 1 base and J 7 bases; bases outside gene matches: 15. The CDR3 spans 18 residues. CDR3 residues: CASSLGSRSGGAGNEQFF. The CDR3, as DNA: TGTGCCAGCAGCTTAGGATCGAGGAGCGGGGGAGCGGGGAATGAGCAGTTCTTC.

V is TRBV9 and J is TRBJ2-3, with 8 bases matching TRBD2. After removal of 1 base from V and 5 bases from J, the junction contained 0 bases not matched to a gene. The CDR3 has 13 residues. Germline loops: CDR1 SGDLS, CDR2 YYNGEE. CDR3 region: CASSVSGGDTQYF. CDR3 in DNA: TGTGCCAGCAGCGTAAGCGGGGGAGATACGCAGTATTTT.

The chain links TRBV11-3 to TRBJ2-5; 7 bases align to TRBD2. The junction had 11 bases not matched to a gene; V was cut back by 5 bases and J by 2 bases. Germline V gene lookup returns CDR1 SGHNT and CDR2 YENEEA. The CDR3 has 16 amino acids. CDR3 sequence (DNA): TGTGCCAGCAGCCTCGGGACTACTCAACCGCAAGAGACCCAGTACTTC. It encodes CASSLGTTQPQETQYF.